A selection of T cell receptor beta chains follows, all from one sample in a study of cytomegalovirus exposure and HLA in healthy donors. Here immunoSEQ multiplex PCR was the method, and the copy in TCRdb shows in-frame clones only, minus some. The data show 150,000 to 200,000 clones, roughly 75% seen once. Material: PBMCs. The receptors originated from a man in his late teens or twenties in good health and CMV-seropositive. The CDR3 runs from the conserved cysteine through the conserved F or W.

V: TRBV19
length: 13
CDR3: CASKQRSGYEQYF

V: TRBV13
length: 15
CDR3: CASSVFGKFSYEQYF

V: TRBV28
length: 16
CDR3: CASSFRQTYSNQPQHF

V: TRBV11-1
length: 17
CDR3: CASSIRGTGSRNTEAFF

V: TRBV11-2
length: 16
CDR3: CASSLDLRAGGTEAFF

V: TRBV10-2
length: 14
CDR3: CASSREGGGNVAFF

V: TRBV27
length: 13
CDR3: CASSLSHRAEAFF

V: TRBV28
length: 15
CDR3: CASNLVDRRNQPQHF

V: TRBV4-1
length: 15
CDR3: CASSQALGREYGYTF

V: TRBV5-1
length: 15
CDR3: CASSLEGTSGNEQFF

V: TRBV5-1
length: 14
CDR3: CASRDSPNTGELFF

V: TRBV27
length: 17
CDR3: CASSSTPVAGLHTEAFF

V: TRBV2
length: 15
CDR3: CATILAGGQQETQYF

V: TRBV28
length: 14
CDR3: CASSWDSLNTEAFF

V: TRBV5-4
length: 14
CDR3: CASSLGDPGNTIYF

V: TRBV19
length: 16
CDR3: CASSIERGRVNYGYTF

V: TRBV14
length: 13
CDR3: CASSQVRAYEQYF

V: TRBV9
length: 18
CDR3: CASSDMGLAGTSTDTQYF

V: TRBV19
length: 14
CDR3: CASRGRGRNYEQYF

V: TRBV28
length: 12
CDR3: CASSPLTGTIYF

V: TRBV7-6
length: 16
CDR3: CASSVRLAGGADTQYF

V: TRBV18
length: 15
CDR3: CASSPNGQGAGEAFF

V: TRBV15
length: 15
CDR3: CATSYDIQGSYEQYF

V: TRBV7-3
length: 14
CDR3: CASSLDRGHAEAFF

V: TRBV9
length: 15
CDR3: CASSPTDGQYYGYTF

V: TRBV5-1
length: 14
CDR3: CASSLVGGEDTQYF

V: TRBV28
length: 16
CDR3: CASSSPPPGQSYEQYF

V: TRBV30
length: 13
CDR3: CAWSVGSAGTQYF

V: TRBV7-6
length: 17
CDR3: CASSSTSATSGRGEQYF

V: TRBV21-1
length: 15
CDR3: CASSKGQGGFSPQHF

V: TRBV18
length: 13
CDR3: CASSGGQAREAFF

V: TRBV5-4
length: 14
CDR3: CASSFAGNNQPQHF

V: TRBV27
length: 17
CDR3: CASSPRDRGDSNQPQHF

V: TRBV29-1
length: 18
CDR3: CSVAGTGNMIAVNTEAFF

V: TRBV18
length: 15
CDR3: CASSPAGGSNQPQHF

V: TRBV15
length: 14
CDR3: CATSRDRGNYEQYF

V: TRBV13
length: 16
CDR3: CASSEGALQRTDTQYF

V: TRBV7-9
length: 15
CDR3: CASSSPAGVPDEQFF

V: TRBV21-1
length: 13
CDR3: CANDSGRDDIQYF

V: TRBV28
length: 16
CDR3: CASSLYWTGDTDTQYF

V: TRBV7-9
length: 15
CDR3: CASSLWAEGAEGYTF

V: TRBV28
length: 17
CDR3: CASSLSRVGSSNQPQHF

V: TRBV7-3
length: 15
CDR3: CASSETSGRYNEQFF

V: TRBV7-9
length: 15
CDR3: CASSLRDRGQETQYF

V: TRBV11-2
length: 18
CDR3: CASSLDGRAGGGPDTQYF

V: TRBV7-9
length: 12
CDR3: CASSVRGTEAFF

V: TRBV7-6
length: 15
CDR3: CASSLGDRSGDEQYF

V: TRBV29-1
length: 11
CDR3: CSAMTGHIQYF